This T cell receptor (beta chain) was found in a study of T cells in women clearing cervical HPV infection. General study results and limits: CIN3+ cases had significantly higher TCR richness than controls; evenness did not differ.

About this clone itself: Its matching antigen is unknown. With the read ending 3 residues before the CDR3 end, the germline J gene is used to fill in that end.

Germline values: CDR1 SGHAT, CDR2 FQNNGV. The CDR3 is 14 residues long. Data came from immunoSEQ multiplex PCR; TCRdb stores just in-frame clones and leaves some out. The repertoire table contains 40,000 to 55,000 clones. The receptor was derived from a woman aged 18 to 75 with a cervical HPV16 infection that either progressed to CIN3+ or cleared (not recorded which). Sequencing was performed on blood buffy coat. The rearrangement joins TRBV11-2 to TRBJ1-2, with 7 nucleotides matching TRBD1. The CDR3 sequence is CASTRTGSLVRYTF. CDR3 DNA (partial): TGTGCCAGCACCAGGACAGGTTCCTTAGTGCGC.